This T cell receptor beta chain was documented in a study of shared T cell receptors in the human thymus. The CDR3 has 15 residues. V lost 0 bases, J lost 2 bases, and 3 bases stayed unmatched. The germline CDR1 and CDR2 sequences are SGDLS and YYNGEE. Only in-frame clones appear in the TCRdb table, and some are missing; sequencing was by immunoSEQ multiplex PCR. The table includes hundreds of thousands of clones, roughly 90% detected once. A further study also used this sample, focusing on human thymus T cells. That work contributes: Donation was from healthy Finnish infants who were having corrective surgery that addressed congenital heart defects. Both thymic and peripheral blood repertoires showed apparently biased V and J usage.

This sequence originates from a boy in the first two years of life with a congenital heart defect. Sequencing input: thymocytes. The chain couples TRBV9 to TRBJ2-3; 7 nucleotides align to TRBD2. The CDR3 reads CASSVEGLPTDTQYF. The CDR3 region has the DNA TGTGCCAGCAGCGTAGAGGGACTACCCACAGATACGCAGTATTTT.